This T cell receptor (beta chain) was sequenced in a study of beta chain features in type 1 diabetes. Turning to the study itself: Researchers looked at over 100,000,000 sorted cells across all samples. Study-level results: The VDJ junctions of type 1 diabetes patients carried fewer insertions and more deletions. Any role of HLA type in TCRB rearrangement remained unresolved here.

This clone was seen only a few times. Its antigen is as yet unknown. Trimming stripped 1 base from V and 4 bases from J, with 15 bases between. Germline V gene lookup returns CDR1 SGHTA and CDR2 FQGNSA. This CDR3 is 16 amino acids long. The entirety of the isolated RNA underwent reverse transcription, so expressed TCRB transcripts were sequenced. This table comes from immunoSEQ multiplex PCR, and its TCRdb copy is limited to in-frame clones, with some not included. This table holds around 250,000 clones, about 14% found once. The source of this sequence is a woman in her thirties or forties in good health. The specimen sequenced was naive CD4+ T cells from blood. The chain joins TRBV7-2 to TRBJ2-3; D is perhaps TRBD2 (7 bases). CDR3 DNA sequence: TGTGCCAGCAGCTTAGAGGGGGGGGGCGTGCCAGATACGCAGTATTTT. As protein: CASSLEGGGVPDTQYF.